These T cell receptor beta chains were read from a single sample in a study of T cell responses to AZD1222 COVID-19 vaccine. The protocol was immunoSEQ multiplex PCR, while the TCRdb copy is restricted to in-frame clones and leaves out a portion. The table lists about 160,000 clones, 85% to 95% of them singletons. The material was peripheral blood, obtained 28 days after the second AZD1222 dose. All receptors come from an adult who received the AZD1222 COVID-19 vaccine. The conserved cysteine and the conserved F or W are not part of the CDR3 here. The order of the fields is J gene, V gene, CDR3 protein.

J gene: TRBJ2-2; V gene: TRBV10-3; CDR3 protein: AISDLRRRVWITGELF
J gene: TRBJ1-2; V gene: TRBV7-2; CDR3 protein: ASSVDGAVFYGYT
J gene: TRBJ1-2; V gene: TRBV18; CDR3 protein: ASSGAGTGGHGYT
J gene: TRBJ2-7; V gene: TRBV5-1; CDR3 protein: ASSQGTNYEQY
J gene: TRBJ2-7; V gene: TRBV7-8; CDR3 protein: ASSPLGGGSSYEQY
J gene: TRBJ2-3; V gene: TRBV5-1; CDR3 protein: ASAGLSTDTQY
J gene: TRBJ2-5; V gene: TRBV2; CDR3 protein: ASRGRGPPPQETQY
J gene: TRBJ2-7; V gene: TRBV6-5; CDR3 protein: ASSYGTGLSYEQY
J gene: TRBJ1-2; V gene: TRBV7-2; CDR3 protein: ASSPTSQVRLGYT
J gene: TRBJ1-2; V gene: TRBV7-9; CDR3 protein: ASSPGTATNYGYT
J gene: TRBJ1-1; V gene: TRBV6-1; CDR3 protein: ASSELGGQGTEAF
J gene: TRBJ1-1; V gene: TRBV18; CDR3 protein: ASSQPSGGGTEAF
J gene: TRBJ2-7; V gene: TRBV7-9; CDR3 protein: ASSFTGGLYEQY
J gene: TRBJ2-5; V gene: TRBV5-4; CDR3 protein: ASSSPGPTQETQY
J gene: TRBJ1-1; V gene: TRBV2; CDR3 protein: ASSPNTEAF
J gene: TRBJ1-1; V gene: TRBV6-5; CDR3 protein: ATRDNTNTEAF